This T cell receptor beta chain appears in the sequencing data of a study of regulatory T cells in long-lasting Graves disease. Study findings and constraints: TRBV28, TRBJ1-2 and TRBJ2-5 emerged as the favored segments in persistent disease.

Time point given: newly diagnosed GD, antithyroid drugs for less than 3 months. From PBMCs, RNA was extracted and then used to make the TCR library. Roughly 8.2-milliliter peripheral blood samples went into EDTA tubes. In building TCR beta libraries, iRepertoire HTBI primers were used together with Arm-PCR of CDR3 regions. TCRdb re-called the multiplex PCR reads through MiXCR, storing one row per CDR3 protein. The sample comprises about 540,000 distinct CDR3 sequences, approximately 13% of which are singletons, and about 10% rests with the top ten. This clonotype was counted ten times or more. Its target is unknown. After removal of 5 bases from V and 5 bases from J, the junction contained 5 bases not matched to a gene. CDR1 and CDR2 (germline): SQVTM, ANQGSEA. This CDR3 is built from 13 residues. This same sample was also taken into another study, of T cells in Graves' hyperthyroidism and ophthalmopathy. Per that study: When ophthalmopathy did not progress within 18 months, Graves' hyperthyroidism was considered stable.

Sequenced material: peripheral blood mononuclear cells (PBMCs), taken at new diagnosis, from a patient treated with antithyroid drugs. The clonotype was recovered from a man aged 25 to 40 with Graves disease. J is TRBJ2-5 and V is TRBV29-1, with 10 bases matching TRBD2. The CDR3 is CSVRLAGVETQYF. The CDR3 DNA reads as TGCAGCGTTCGCCTAGCGGGAGTTGAGACCCAGTACTTC. The variable domain in full, with the rest retrieved from reference TRBV29-1 and TRBJ2-5, is SAVISQKPSRDICQRGTSLTIQCQVDSQVTMMFWYRQQPGQSLTLIATANQGSEATYESGFVIDKFPISRPNLTFSTLTVSNMSPEDSSIYLCSVRLAGVETQYFGPGTRLLVL.